The 28 T cell receptor beta chains reported below all come from one sample, sequenced in a study of PD-1 blockade in mismatch repair-deficient tumors (dated by TCRdb to the late 2010s). Library preparation employed the immunoSEQ multiplex PCR assay. TCRdb took this table from immuneACCESS and kept in-frame rearrangements with V and J called. Such tables lack part of the clones; where checked against another copy, unresolved V genes explain under half of the gap, and the rest is unexplained. This sample lists tens of thousands of clones; approximately 90% were detected once. In total, the top ten clones hold over 11% of the sample. The sample in question was peripheral blood, obtained 52 weeks after starting pembrolizumab. All receptors derive from an adult with mismatch repair-deficient cancer.

This clone has only one observation. The chain joins TRBV28 to TRBJ2-7, with D perhaps TRBD1 (6 bases). From germline, CDR1 is MDHEN and CDR2 SYDVKM. Trimming removed 3 bases at V and 4 bases at J, with 19 bases between. The CDR3 totals 16 residues. CDR3 region: CASSLKQGYRGYEQYF. In nucleotides, the CDR3 is TGTGCCAGCAGTTTGAAGCAGGGGTACCGGGGTTACGAGCAGTACTTC.

The chain is built from TRBV6-5 and TRBJ2-7; TRBD1 agrees at 9 bases. The CDR3 contains 15 residues. V was pared by 8 bases and J by 1 base, with 9 bases of the junction left unmatched. Germline V gene data show CDR1 as MNHEY and CDR2 as SVGAGI. This chain's CDR3 is CASSKLGQGSYEQYF. CDR3 bases: TGTGCCAGCTCGAAATTAGGACAGGGGTCCTACGAGCAGTACTTC.

Worth noting for this clone: At the DNA level, this CDR3 is encoded by other sequences in the same sample as well. The V and J genes are TRBV4-3 and TRBJ2-3; D is perhaps TRBD2 (6 bases). Looked up from germline, CDR1 is LGHNA and CDR2 is YSLEER. V was pared by 0 bases and J by 0 bases, with 10 bases between. This CDR3 region has 16 residues. The CDR3 spells CASSQDPAGSTDTQYF. The CDR3 DNA reads as TGCGCCAGCAGCCAAGATCCTGCGGGAAGCACAGATACGCAGTATTTT.

The chain employs TRBV13 and TRBJ2-1, with 9 bases that match TRBD2. Germline V gene data show CDR1 as PRHDT and CDR2 as FYEKMQ (reference sequence). V trimming: 1 base; J trimming: 8 bases; junction bases outside the gene matches: 3. The CDR3 has 14 residues. The CDR3 loop is CASSLVRLADEQFF. Here the CDR3 DNA reads TGTGCCAGCAGCTTAGTTCGACTAGCGGATGAGCAGTTCTTC.

The genes are TRBV27 and TRBJ2-1; TRBD2 matches at 7 bases. The CDR3 is made up of 13 amino acids. After removal of 6 bases from V and 3 bases from J, the junction contained 2 bases not matched to a gene. Germline V gene sequence: CDR1 MNHEY, CDR2 SMNVEV (reference sequence). CDR3 protein: CASRGGFYNEQFF. The CDR3 DNA reads TGTGCCAGCAGGGGGGGGTTCTACAATGAGCAGTTCTTC.

The chain is built from TRBV28 and TRBJ2-1, with 11 nucleotides matching TRBD2. Germline V gene lookup returns CDR1 MDHEN and CDR2 SYDVKM. The CDR3 is 13 amino acids. V lost 9 bases and J lost 5; bases outside the gene matches: 3. CDR3 bases: TGTGCCAGTCTAGCGGGAGGCGACAATGAGCAGTTCTTC. This translates into CASLAGGDNEQFF.

The rearrangement joins TRBV25-1 to TRBJ1-2, with a possible D match to TRBD1 (6 bases). With 2 bases removed from V and 8 bases from J, the gap between germline ends came to 9 bases. The CDR3 is 12 amino acids. The V gene's germline CDR1 is MGHDK and CDR2 SYGVNS. The CDR3 coding sequence is TGTGCCAGCAGTGAAGGCGGGGGCGGCTACACCTTC. This translates into CASSEGGGGYTF.

This clone was recorded a few times. The chain is built from TRBV6-1 and TRBJ2-7; D is ambiguous. This CDR3 spans 14 amino acids. Trimming shortened V by 2 bases and J by 1 base, and 9 bases separated the two germline ends. CDR1 and CDR2 from the germline V gene are MNHNS and SASEGT. CDR3 residues: CASSESGLSYEQYF. The CDR3 nucleotides read TGTGCCAGCAGTGAATCTGGGCTATCCTACGAGCAGTACTTC.

The rearrangement links TRBV13 to TRBJ2-5; 9 bases fit TRBD2. The CDR3 spans 16 residues. The V and J ends lost 5 bases and 0 bases, in that order; junction bases with no gene match: 7. CDR1 PRHDT and CDR2 FYEKMQ come from the germline V gene (reference sequence). The CDR3 loop reads CASSIRTSADQETQYF. DNA for the CDR3: TGTGCCAGCAGCATTCGGACTAGCGCCGACCAAGAGACCCAGTACTTC.

The chain carries TRBV7-4 and TRBJ2-7, with D perhaps matching TRBD2 (6 bases). V lost 1 base and J 2 bases, leaving 12 bases between the germline ends. This CDR3 spans 15 amino acids. Germline V gene data show CDR1 as SGHVT and CDR2 as SQSDAQ. CDR3 in DNA: TGTGCCAGCAGCTTAGGATGGGGGGTTGCCTACGAGCAGTACTTC. It specifies CASSLGWGVAYEQYF.

V is TRBV7-8 and J is TRBJ1-4, with D unresolved. The CDR3 has 14 amino acids. CDR1 and CDR2 from the germline V gene are SGHVS and FQNEAQ. V was clipped by 3 bases and J by 5 bases, with 10 bases between them. CDR3 sequence reads: CASSLTQRNEKLFF. The CDR3 nucleotides read TGTGCCAGCAGCTTGACACAGAGAAATGAAAAACTGTTTTTT.

The genes are TRBV4-3 and TRBJ2-1; 11 nucleotides line up with TRBD2. Germline V gives CDR1 LGHNA, CDR2 YSLEER. V shed 0 bases and J 1 base; nucleotides not matched to a gene: 2. The CDR3 spans 17 residues. The CDR3 region is CASSQELAGGSYNEQFF. The CDR3 DNA sequence: TGCGCCAGCAGCCAAGAGCTAGCGGGAGGTTCCTACAATGAGCAGTTCTTC.

The gene calls are TRBV27 and TRBJ2-2; D is ambiguous. Germline CDR1 MNHEY, CDR2 SMNVEV (reference sequence). Between the trimmed V and J ends, which lost 4 bases and 3 bases, there was a span of 6 bases. The CDR3 loop spans 13 amino acids. The CDR3 nucleotides are TGTGCCAGCAGTTCTAAGTACACCGGGGAGCTGTTTTTT. Translation: CASSSKYTGELFF.

This chain links TRBV7-8 with TRBJ2-7; 12 positions agree with TRBD2. The CDR3 length is 15 residues. Losses at the gene ends were 4 bases for V and 6 bases for J; bases not matched to a gene: 7. CDR1 SGHVS and CDR2 FQNEAQ come from the germline V gene. The CDR3, as DNA: TGTGCCAGCAGCTCCATGACTAGCGGGAGCTCCGAGCAGTACTTC. Encoded protein: CASSSMTSGSSEQYF.

V and J are TRBV7-9 and TRBJ2-3, with a weak D call TRBD1 (5 bases). V was trimmed by 3 bases and J by 2 bases, leaving 9 bases between them. The CDR3 sequence is 14 residues long. Germline V gives CDR1 SEHNR, CDR2 FQNEAQ (reference sequence). The CDR3 loop reads CASSFQGTTDTQYF. For the CDR3, the DNA is TGTGCCAGCAGCTTCCAGGGTACCACAGATACGCAGTATTTT.

The chain has TRBV7-2 and TRBJ2-1; D may match TRBD1 or TRBD2 (6 bases each). Germline-derived CDR1 and CDR2 are SGHTA and FQGNSA. Deletions cut 5 bases from V and 7 bases from J, with 18 bases between. There are 15 residues in the CDR3. The CDR3 nucleotides read TGTGCCAGCAGCATTCGGGGGCAGGGTAGTAATGAGCAGTTCTTC. Its protein is CASSIRGQGSNEQFF.

The rearrangement joins TRBV6-6 to TRBJ2-5; 14 nucleotides align to TRBD2. The V segment lost 6 bases and the J segment 5 bases; nucleotides outside the gene matches: 2. The CDR3 sequence is 14 residues long. Germline loops: CDR1 MNHNY, CDR2 SVGAGI (reference sequence). The CDR3 sequence is CASRRLAGGETQYF. CDR3 DNA sequence: TGTGCCAGCAGAAGACTAGCGGGAGGGGAGACCCAGTACTTC.

The chain links TRBV5-1 to TRBJ2-2, with 7 bases that match TRBD1. There are 14 residues in the CDR3. The germline V gene has CDR1 SGHRS and CDR2 YFSETQ. Trimming removed 0 bases from V and 9 bases from J; junction bases left unmatched: 5. The CDR3 DNA reads TGCGCCAGCAGCTTGGAAGGGGGCCTGTGGGAGCTGTTTTTT. Residues: CASSLEGGLWELFF.

The CDR3 spells CASSQTGGTGELFF. CDR3 nucleotide sequence: TGCGCCAGCAGCCAGACAGGGGGTACCGGGGAGCTGTTTTTT. The chain carries TRBV4-1 and TRBJ2-2, with 9 positions matching TRBD1. The V and J ends lost 3 bases and 5 bases, in that order; junction bases with no gene match: 1. Germline V lookup: CDR1 MGHRA, CDR2 YSYEKL. CDR3 length equals 14 residues.

The chain uses TRBV4-1 and TRBJ2-1; either TRBD1 or TRBD2 may fit D (5 bases each). V was shortened by 0 bases and J by 8 bases, with 14 bases between the two germline ends. The CDR3 runs to 15 residues. CDR1 is MGHRA, CDR2 YSYEKL, per germline. Here the CDR3 DNA reads TGCGCCAGCAGCCAAGAAAGGGACCTTGGGTATGAGCAGTTCTTC. It is translated as CASSQERDLGYEQFF.

This clone was counted between two and nine times. The chain combines TRBV6-5 with TRBJ2-3, with D possibly TRBD2 on 6 matching bases. The CDR3 loop spans 15 amino acids. Trimming cost V 0 bases and J 3 bases, with 10 bases left between them. Germline CDR1 reads MNHEY; CDR2 reads SVGAGI. The CDR3 DNA is TGTGCCAGCAGTTACTCGTTGACTAGTACAGATACGCAGTATTTT. Its translation is CASSYSLTSTDTQYF.

The chain combines TRBV7-9 with TRBJ1-1; possibly TRBD1 for D (5 bases). Germline V gives CDR1 SEHNR, CDR2 FQNEAQ (reference sequence). With 4 bases removed from V and 0 bases from J, the gap between germline ends came to 9 bases. The CDR3 length is 14 residues. As DNA, the CDR3 is TGTGCCAGCAGCTCGGGACGGTTGAACACTGAAGCTTTCTTT. The encoded protein is CASSSGRLNTEAFF. Complete variable domain (other parts from reference TRBV7-9 and TRBJ1-1): DTGVSQNPRHKITKRGQNVTFRCDPISEHNRLYWYRQTLGQGPEFLTYFQNEAQLEKSRLLSDRFSAERPKGSFSTLEIQRTEQGDSAMYLCASSSGRLNTEAFFGQGTRLTVV.

The rearrangement joins TRBV28 to TRBJ2-5, with D perhaps matching TRBD1 or TRBD2 (5 bases each). V gave up 6 bases and J gave up 5 bases, with 10 bases separating them. This CDR3 region has 12 residues. Germline assignment: CDR1 MDHEN and CDR2 SYDVKM. CDR3 residues: CASRVEGETQYF. As DNA, the CDR3 is TGTGCCAGCAGAGTCGAGGGGGAGACCCAGTACTTC.

This chain connects TRBV11-2 to TRBJ1-3; D is possibly TRBD1 (6 bases). Germline values: CDR1 SGHAT, CDR2 FQNNGV. V was cut by 1 base and J by 2 bases, with 12 bases left in between. The CDR3 is 16 residues long. The CDR3 region has the DNA TGTGCCAGCAGCTTAGCGTTCAGGGGACCTGGAAACACCATATATTTT. This codes for CASSLAFRGPGNTIYF.

The chain carries TRBV12-5 and TRBJ2-7; possibly TRBD1 or TRBD2 for D (6 bases each). V was cut by 3 bases and J by 3 bases, with 12 bases left in between. The CDR3 extends over 14 amino acids. CDR1 LGHNT and CDR2 FRNRAP come from the germline V gene. The DNA for the CDR3 is TGTGCTAGTGGTTTAGGGGGTAGCGGCTACGAGCAGTACTTC. Its translation: CASGLGGSGYEQYF.

The V call is TRBV11-2, the J call TRBJ1-4; D not resolved. Trimming took off 10 bases at V and 4 bases at J, with 13 bases between the two ends. This CDR3 is built from 13 residues. CDR1 and CDR2 from the germline V gene are SGHAT and FQNNGV. The CDR3 bases are TGTGCCACCGCAAGGGCTAGTAATGAAAAACTGTTTTTT. This codes for CATARASNEKLFF.

J is TRBJ2-1 and V is TRBV7-8, with D perhaps matching TRBD2 (5 bases). Trimming took 2 bases from V and 5 from J, leaving 10 bases between them. Germline loops: CDR1 SGHVS, CDR2 FQNEAQ. This CDR3 has 14 residues. CDR3 loop: CASSLTGIHNEQFF. DNA of the CDR3: TGTGCCAGCAGCTTAACCGGGATCCACAATGAGCAGTTCTTC.

The rearrangement uses TRBV9 and TRBJ2-3; unclear D gene. CDR3 size: 16 residues. CDR1 SGDLS and CDR2 YYNGEE come from the germline V gene. The ends were cut back, 0 bases at V and 2 bases at J, with 13 bases in the middle. CDR3 coding DNA: TGTGCCAGCAGCGTAGGAGCTGCGGCTGACACAGATACGCAGTATTTT. It specifies CASSVGAAADTDTQYF.